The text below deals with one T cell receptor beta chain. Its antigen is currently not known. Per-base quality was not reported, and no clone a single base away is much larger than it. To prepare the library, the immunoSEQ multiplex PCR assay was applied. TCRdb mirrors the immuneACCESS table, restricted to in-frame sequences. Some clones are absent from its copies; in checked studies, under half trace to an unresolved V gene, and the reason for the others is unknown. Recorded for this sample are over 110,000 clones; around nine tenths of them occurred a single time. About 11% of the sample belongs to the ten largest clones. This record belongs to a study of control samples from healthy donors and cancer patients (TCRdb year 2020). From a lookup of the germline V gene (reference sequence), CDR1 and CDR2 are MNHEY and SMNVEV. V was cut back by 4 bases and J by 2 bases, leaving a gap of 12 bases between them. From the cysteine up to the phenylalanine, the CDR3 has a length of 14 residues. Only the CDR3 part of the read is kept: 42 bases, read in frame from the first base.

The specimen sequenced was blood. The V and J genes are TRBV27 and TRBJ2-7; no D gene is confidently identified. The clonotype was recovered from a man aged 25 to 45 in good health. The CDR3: CASSSTSKTYEQYF. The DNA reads TGTGCCAGCAGTTCGACCTCAAAGACCTACGAGCAGTACTTC.